The present entry profiles one T cell receptor (beta chain) with its context. The antigen is undetermined. In the same sample, other DNA sequences code for this CDR3. Germline CDR1 reads LGHNA; CDR2 reads YSLEER. The junction had 8 bases not matched to a gene; V was cut back by 0 bases and J by 9 bases. The CDR3 loop spans 16 amino acids. The method was immunoSEQ multiplex PCR; TCRdb's version includes in-frame clones alone and lacks a portion of them. The table has nearly 25,000 clones, 80% to 95% seen once. These data belong to a study of T cells in localized non-small cell lung cancer. Study results and limitations: Uninvolved neighboring lung showed the greatest T cell clonality, exceeding tumor. Patients showing higher blood T cell density tended to see longer overall survival. Heterogeneity remains possible because sequencing was limited to only one tumor region. Detection in adjacent lung was observed for a median about 50 of the top 100 tumor clones.

The sample here was peripheral blood, taken before any cancer treatment. The chain recombines TRBV4-3 with TRBJ2-1; TRBD1 matches 10 bases. This receptor was taken from a man aged 40 to 70 with stage III squamous cell lung carcinoma. The CDR3 protein is CASSQERTGGLGEQFF. CDR3 in DNA: TGCGCCAGCAGCCAAGAGCGGACAGGGGGGCTCGGTGAGCAGTTCTTC.